This T cell receptor beta chain stems from a study of cytomegalovirus exposure and HLA in healthy donors (dated by TCRdb to about 2017). Background on the whole study: An earlier analysis of some 600 of the donors reported around 280 Gb of sequence data and 117 million unique TCR beta sequences obtained from about 200 million T cells. An early release covering roughly 640 HLA-typed donors comprised about 290 gigabases of sequencing data and 85 million or so unique TCR sequences. The genetic ancestry cluster associated with self-reported Caucasian donors included over 65% of the roughly 360 genotyped donors. The aim of the study was to test whether cataloging public T cell receptors could identify signatures of past pathogen exposure. The study used immunosequencing to profile the T cell repertoires of approximately 690 subjects and linked those repertoires to cytomegalovirus serostatus. Along with the 666-subject first cohort, a separate validation cohort of over a hundred different subjects was used. The study combined high-throughput TCR immunosequencing, statistical association of individual TCRs with disease status, and machine learning to predict cytomegalovirus infection status. A later analysis re-examined previously published TCR beta repertoires from roughly 720 donors and added high-resolution HLA genotyping to investigate patterns of TCR occurrence. The later analysis used no new phenotypic data to find candidate immune exposures, relying instead on TCR beta sequences and their occurrence across donors. In an earlier analysis of 550 to 700 of the donors, high-throughput TCR beta sequencing was used to judge whether each TCR beta V gene segment behaved as functional or pseudogenic. Donor age, sex, ethnicity and CMV serostatus were compiled together with the repertoire data. A later genetic analysis took genome-wide SNP genotypes for about 65% of the roughly 670 donors and used that subset as a discovery cohort. Every repertoire in the discovery cohort had been generated on one and the same sequencing platform. HLA typing included class I and class II loci at four-digit resolution. Typing coverage differed by locus: A, B, C, DRB1 and DQB1 were typed in about 620-640 donors, DQA1 in about 560, DPA1 in nearly 610, and DPB1 in just under 480. Several DR-DQ haplotypes were treated as single units for association and clustering because of strong linkage in the cohort. Across approximately 400 genotyped donors of the cohort, an average of about 240,000 unique TCR beta nucleotide sequences per donor were sequenced, and approximately 17% of those sequences were non-productive. Overall results and qualifications from the work: The authors suggested that the approach could potentially be generalized to other disease states and immunological phenotypes. Because counts were too low, around 18 rarely observed V segments, including chromosome 9 orphons, were left out of the earlier analysis of a few hundred of the donors. Assigning TCR associations to individual alleles was difficult when HLA alleles, especially DR and DQ, strongly co-occurred. Correlated functional status among segregating V segments might reflect linkage disequilibrium, but an unknown experimental factor could not be ruled out. A later genetic analysis associated a missense DCLRE1C variant with V-gene and J-gene trimming of TCR beta chains, and an independent cohort replicated the association. In this cohort, only TCR beta chains were sequenced, and detectable features were limited by the absence of alpha or paired-chain data. A later genetic analysis reported fewer N-insertions in productive TCRs among donors in an Asian-associated ancestry cluster than the roughly 620-donor mean. Some IMGT-functional V segments, including TRBV6-2 and TRBV6-3, could not be distinguished by the 87-base-pair reads and were therefore excluded. A group of highly shared sequence variants was considered likely to be a technical artifact of the sequencing pipeline. While some public TCRs were present in many individuals, most TCR sequences turned up only very rarely across donors. In an earlier analysis of approximately 590 of the donors, most TCR beta V segments appeared in productive rearrangements about 87% or about 30% of the time, broadly matching IMGT annotations. Because HLA typing was unavailable for some donors at each locus, only the typed subset was used in association tests. A further reported finding was that TCR beta sequences accurately predicted the HLA-A and HLA-B alleles for most subjects in the first cohort. In a later analysis, most CMV-associated TCR beta chains were found to appear HLA-restricted, with HLA associations seemingly driven largely by CMV exposure. A later analysis found that HLA-associated TCR beta chains were more clonally expanded and had lower generation probabilities than equally common non-associated chains. Roughly uniform sequencing depth across donors was assumed in presence/absence analyses, although this assumption may not hold. The only immune exposure information available for the cohort was CMV serostatus. A few of the identified cytomegalovirus-associated TCR beta chains were confirmed in vitro to be specific for cytomegalovirus antigens. The study listed 150 to 200 TCR beta chains as associated with cytomegalovirus. A later analysis found that TCR association rates varied across HLA loci, with DRB1 alleles showing the most associated TCRs and HLA-C alleles the fewest. Cytomegalovirus status was reported to be diagnosed by the classifier with high specificity and sensitivity in both the original and validation cohorts. In a later analysis, several top co-occurrence clusters were reported to appear linked to parvovirus B19, influenza, CMV and Epstein-Barr virus. A later analysis associated 15,000 to 20,000 TCR beta sequences with specific HLA alleles at a false discovery rate of 0.05.

The CDR3 spans 19 residues, from the cysteine through the phenylalanine. CDR3 DNA is the only sequence kept; it has 57 bases, read in frame from the first base. From V the trimming removes 0 bases and from J it removes 5 bases, while the gene matches leave 17 bases of the junction unaccounted for. CDR1 MGHRA and CDR2 YSYEKL are derived from the germline V gene. In total, just over 650 healthy bone marrow donors made up the cohort. At the time of sampling, all cohort members were nominally healthy, though unrecorded immune exposures were likely present. The donor tested CMV seronegative, placing the donor among the 352 seronegative members of the cohort. Every donor gave a peripheral blood sample, and the peripheral blood mononuclear cells from that sample were used for TCR beta sequencing. The Qiagen DNeasy Blood Extraction Kit was used to extract genomic DNA from the blood cell samples. The library was made by the immunoSEQ multiplex PCR assay. The multiplex PCR relied on a mix of 60 forward primers for TCR Vbeta segments and 13 reverse primers for TCR Jbeta segments. The CDR3 region of rearranged TCR beta genes was amplified from genomic DNA with a multiplex PCR assay. The amplified TCR beta libraries were sequenced on the Illumina HiSeq System as 87-base-pair reads. Concerning the study's data processing: A later analysis tallied 75 million to 95 million unique TCR beta chains across the 700 or so repertoires, and about 12 million of those chains were shared by two or more donors. Raw reads were error-corrected and collapsed into unique sequences with a nearest-neighbor algorithm that merged closely related sequences to remove PCR and sequencing errors. V, D and J gene segments were assigned by aligning CDR3 sequences to IMGT reference sequences. For a sequence to be retained, at least a six-nucleotide match to both a V gene segment and a J gene segment was required. A rearrangement was called productive if the CDR3 had no stop codons and remained in frame with V and J, and every other rearrangement was called non-productive. Following IMGT convention, CDR3 was defined as the stretch from the second conserved V-encoded cysteine to the conserved J-encoded phenylalanine. The earlier analysis of around 640 of the donors excluded sequences that lacked an unambiguous match to a single V gene segment. In an earlier analysis of some 590 of the donors, a V segment was called functional when productive rearrangements were above 56.7%, and segregating when the standard deviation between donors exceeded 5%. A statistical classification framework was built to diagnose cytomegalovirus status from the catalog of TCR beta chain sequences. In a later analysis, TCR nucleotide sequences were compared against IMGT/GENE-DB human TR gene sequences so that V and J genes could be assigned. A later analysis assigned CDR3 sequences and most-parsimonious VDJ recombination scenarios with the TCRdist pipeline. In a later analysis, each TCR beta chain was defined by its CDR3 amino acid sequence together with its V-gene family, and reads without a unique V-gene family were excluded. A later analysis removed roughly 590 highly shared, low-generation-probability nucleotide sequences to deal with suspected cross-contamination and a sequencing artifact. A later analysis calculated a clonal expansion index for each public chain from normalized within-repertoire ranks of inferred template counts. Generation probabilities in a later analysis came from a VDJ recombination model fitted to out-of-frame rearrangements, and those results were checked against IGoR. In a later analysis, TCR-TCR, TCR-HLA and TCR-CMV co-occurrence was scored with hypergeometric tests, and a repertoire-size bias correction was applied to TCR pairs. A later analysis estimated false discovery rates by permuting HLA or CMV assignments 20 times. In a later analysis, co-occurring TCRs were grouped using DBSCAN, and TCRdist sequence similarity was added for clustering within HLA-allele-positive subsets. Repertoires with fewer than 30,000 or more than 120,000 public chains were left out of co-occurrence clustering, as were roughly five repertoires with anomalous nucleotide sharing. As stored in TCRdb, this immuneACCESS dataset retains in-frame rearrangements with V and J assigned. A fraction of the clones does not appear; measured against another copy, unresolved V genes explain less than half of the discrepancy, and the remainder lacks a known reason. V and J calls and clone size are copied from that table; D and trimming were computed from the DNA. This sample has approximately 130,000 clones in its table, and roughly 82% of those were observed once. The ten largest make up less than 3% of the sample.

Comments on this clone: Its antigen is currently not known. Base qualities were left out, and no much larger clone turns up one base away.

The V gene is TRBV4-1 and the J gene is TRBJ2-5, and TRBD2 matches 8 of the central bases. The sequence derives from a middle-aged man in good health and CMV-seronegative. The specimen sequenced was PBMCs. The DNA sequence reads TGCGCCAGCAGCCAAGATCTTACGGGGCGGGGGGCCTACCCTGAGACCCAGTACTTC. Its coded protein is CASSQDLTGRGAYPETQYF.